The 27 T cell receptor beta chains below all came from one sample that was sequenced in a study of shared clonotypes between healthy human individuals. The assay was immunoSEQ multiplex PCR, and TCRdb's table has in-frame clones only and misses some. The sample holds about 110,000 clones, roughly 66% seen once. Sequencing was done on a sample of memory CD8+ T cells sorted from blood. Subset reported: CD45RO+ cells pooled with CCR7-negative TemRA cells. Receptors were obtained from a woman aged 30 to 39 in good health.

This clone has only a few counts. The chain uses TRBV10-2 and TRBJ1-1; D is uncertain. The germline V gene has CDR1 WSHSY and CDR2 SAAADI. This CDR3 contains 13 residues. Between the trimmed V and J ends, which lost 5 bases and 0 bases, there was a span of 7 bases. DNA of the CDR3: TGCGCCAGCAGTCAGGATTTGAACACTGAAGCTTTCTTT. It yields the protein CASSQDLNTEAFF.

This chain connects TRBV28 to TRBJ2-7; tentative D call: TRBD2 (6 bases). The CDR3 runs to 12 residues. V was trimmed by 2 bases and J by 7 bases, leaving 9 bases between them. CDR1 is MDHEN, CDR2 SYDVKM, per germline. This CDR3 reads CASSLAGLEQYF. The DNA for the CDR3 is TGTGCCAGCAGTTTAGCGGGGCTGGAGCAGTACTTC.

The V gene is TRBV6-4, the J gene TRBJ2-1; 11 bases match TRBD2. The CDR3 covers 15 residues. With V trimmed by 3 bases and J by 6 bases, 4 bases remained unmatched. CDR1 and CDR2 from the germline V gene are MRHNA and SNTAGT. CDR3 nucleotide sequence: TGTGCCAGCAGTGAGGGTAGCGGGAGGGCCAATGAGCAGTTCTTC. Encoded protein: CASSEGSGRANEQFF.

The chain uses TRBV30 and TRBJ2-1, with D unresolved. CDR3 length equals 15 residues. The ends were cut back, 0 bases at V and 9 bases at J, with 18 bases in the middle. Germline CDR1 and CDR2: GTSNPN and SVGIG (reference sequence). CDR3 coding DNA: TGTGCCTGGAGTGTAACCAGTGCAGCCAAATCTGAGCAGTTCTTC. This sequence encodes CAWSVTSAAKSEQFF.

As concerns this clone: Other DNA sequences in the sample encode the same CDR3. The chain couples TRBV2 to TRBJ1-3, with unresolved D. CDR3 length: 14 amino acids. Germline values: CDR1 SNHLY, CDR2 FYNNEI. Deletions cut 5 bases from V and 1 base from J, with 9 bases between. CDR3 residues: CASSRTVSGNTIYF. The CDR3 DNA sequence: TGTGCCAGCAGTAGGACGGTTTCTGGAAACACCATATATTTT. Based on the CDR3 plus reference TRBV2 and TRBJ1-3, the full variable domain is EPEVTQTPSHQVTQMGQEVILRCVPISNHLYFYWYRQILGQKVEFLVSFYNNEISEKSEIFDDQFSVERPDGSNFTLKIRSTKLEDSAMYFCASSRTVSGNTIYFGEGSWLTVV.

This chain links TRBV5-1 with TRBJ2-7, with 12 positions matching TRBD2. With V trimmed by 4 bases and J by 1 base, 6 bases remained unmatched. CDR1 is SGHRS, CDR2 YFSETQ, per germline. This CDR3 spans 16 amino acids. CDR3 loop: CASSGLAGRWSYEQYF. The CDR3 DNA reads as TGCGCCAGCAGCGGACTAGCGGGACGGTGGTCCTACGAGCAGTACTTC.

The V gene is TRBV28, the J gene TRBJ2-6, with a possible D match to TRBD1 (6 bases). Germline CDR1 and CDR2: MDHEN and SYDVKM. V was trimmed by 7 bases and J by 2 bases, leaving 9 bases between them. The length of the CDR3 is 14 residues. The DNA for the CDR3 is TGTGCCAGCACCGAGGGGGCTGGGGCCAACGTCCTGACTTTC. This codes for CASTEGAGANVLTF.

There are a few counts of this clone. The chain uses TRBV7-9 and TRBJ2-7, with D possibly matching TRBD2 (5 bases). Per germline, CDR1 SEHNR and CDR2 FQNEAQ (reference sequence). The CDR3 extends over 15 amino acids. Trimming took 5 bases from V and 4 from J, leaving 18 bases between them. CDR3 protein: CASSHTGSGSYEQYF. DNA of the CDR3: TGTGCCAGCAGCCATACTGGGAGTGGGTCTTACGAGCAGTACTTC.

The CDR3 DNA reads as TGTGCCAGCAGTTTAGGGCAGGGGTTCATCGGGGAGCTGTTTTTT. It is translated as CASSLGQGFIGELFF. The chain couples TRBV28 to TRBJ2-2; D possibly corresponds to TRBD1 (6 bases). Per the germline V gene, CDR1 is MDHEN and CDR2 is SYDVKM. V was shortened by 2 bases and J by 7 bases, with 14 bases between the two germline ends. The CDR3 covers 15 residues.

The rearrangement joins TRBV11-2 to TRBJ2-3; TRBD1 or TRBD2 may be the D gene (5 bases each). The ends were cut back, 1 base at V and 0 bases at J, with 20 bases in the middle. This CDR3 contains 19 residues. Germline V gene sequence: CDR1 SGHAT, CDR2 FQNNGV. CDR3 bases: TGTGCCAGCAGCTTAGCCCGGTTAAGTGACGGGGCTAGCACAGATACGCAGTATTTT. The encoded protein is CASSLARLSDGASTDTQYF.

This clone was found a few times. This sequence joins TRBV27 and TRBJ2-3; 8 bases are shared with TRBD2. Germline CDR1 MNHEY, CDR2 SMNVEV (reference sequence). CDR3 length: 15 amino acids. V lost 6 bases to trimming and J lost 11 bases; unmatched junction nucleotides: 16. In nucleotides, the CDR3 is TGTGCCAGCAGGGAGCTTGGGCGGGAGGATCCTAAGCAGTATTTT. Translation gives CASRELGREDPKQYF.

This clone was found once. This chain links TRBV27 with TRBJ1-4, with D possibly TRBD1 on 5 matching bases. In germline, CDR1 is MNHEY, CDR2 SMNVEV (reference sequence). This CDR3 region has 15 residues. Trimming removed 7 bases from V and 12 bases from J, with 24 bases in between. This CDR3 reads CASKNIPPTVGELFF. In DNA, the CDR3 is TGTGCCAGCAAAAACATACCCCCTACGGTGGGGGAACTGTTTTTT. The complete variable domain, with remaining parts taken from reference TRBV27 and TRBJ1-4, reads EAQVTQNPRYLITVTGKKLTVTCSQNMNHEYMSWYRQDPGLGLRQIYYSMNVEVTDKGDVPEGYKVSRKEKRNFPLILESPSPNQTSLYFCASKNIPPTVGELFFGSGTQLSVL.

This clone was seen just once. The V call is TRBV15, the J call TRBJ2-5, with 7 bases matching TRBD2. This CDR3 comprises 15 residues. The V gene end was trimmed by 1 base and the J gene end by 4 bases; junction bases not matched to a gene: 6. CDR1 is LNHNV, CDR2 YYDKDF, per germline (reference sequence). CDR3 DNA sequence: TGTGCCACCAGCAGAGTTGCGGGAGCGGGAGAGACCCAGTACTTC. This gives the protein CATSRVAGAGETQYF. Full variable domain (missing parts from reference TRBV15 and TRBJ2-5): DAMVIQNPRYQVTQFGKPVTLSCSQTLNHNVMYWYQQKSSQAPKLLFHYYDKDFNNEADTPDNFQSRRPNTSFCFLDIRSPGLGDTAMYLCATSRVAGAGETQYFGPGTRLLVL.

The rearrangement links TRBV28 to TRBJ1-2; D is possibly TRBD1 (5 bases). The CDR3 totals 16 residues. Trimming removed 8 bases at V and 2 bases at J, with 21 bases between. The V gene's germline CDR1 is MDHEN and CDR2 SYDVKM. CDR3 bases: TGTGCCAGCTCATCGAGCGGGGGGGTACGAAACTATGGCTACACCTTC. Protein sequence: CASSSSGGVRNYGYTF.

This chain uses TRBV21-1 with TRBJ1-3. TRBV21-1 is marked as a pseudogene. The CDR3 extends over 18 amino acids. CDR3 residues: CASSKAKAKTCSGNTIYF. The CDR3 DNA follows: TGTGCCAGCAGCAAAGCAAAGGCCAAGACCTGCTCTGGAAACACCATATATTTT.

In this sample, this clone turned up many times. The chain combines TRBV27 with TRBJ2-1; TRBD2 matches 9 bases. After removal of 6 bases from V and 4 bases from J, the junction contained 7 bases not matched to a gene. Germline V gene lookup returns CDR1 MNHEY and CDR2 SMNVEV (reference sequence). The CDR3 runs to 15 residues. The CDR3 region is CASSMTSGAYNEQFF. As DNA, the CDR3 is TGTGCCAGCAGCATGACTAGCGGAGCTTACAATGAGCAGTTCTTC.

The CDR3 sequence: CASGAIDAGQSRANVLTF. CDR3 in DNA: TGTGCTAGTGGTGCCATCGATGCAGGACAAAGTCGGGCCAACGTCCTGACTTTC. The genes are TRBV12-5 and TRBJ2-6; the D gene is possibly TRBD1 (5 bases). V lost 5 bases and J 5 bases, leaving 22 bases between the germline ends. There are 18 residues in the CDR3. The V gene's germline CDR1 is LGHNT and CDR2 FRNRAP.

J is TRBJ1-2 and V is TRBV9; D is perhaps TRBD1 (5 bases). The length of the CDR3 is 16 residues. The V end lost 3 bases, the J end lost 0 bases, and 15 bases lay between the germline ends. Germline V CDR1 and CDR2: SGDLS, YYNGEE. Written as DNA, the CDR3 is TGTGCCAGCAGCGGGAGGGACTCAGACTCTAACTATGGCTACACCTTC. It specifies CASSGRDSDSNYGYTF.

The V gene is TRBV7-7, the J gene TRBJ2-5, with TRBD2 identical over 7 bases. CDR3 size: 14 residues. Germline CDR1 reads SSHAT; CDR2 reads FNYEAQ (reference sequence). V shed 1 base and J 4 bases; nucleotides not matched to a gene: 3. As DNA, the CDR3 is TGTGCCAGCAGCTTAGGGTCGGGAGGAGAGACCCAGTACTTC. It specifies CASSLGSGGETQYF.

The rearrangement links TRBV10-2 to TRBJ1-2, with D possibly being TRBD1 (6 bases). Germline V gene data show CDR1 as WSHSY and CDR2 as SAAADI. The V end lost 4 bases, the J end lost 4 bases, and 16 bases lay between the germline ends. The CDR3 has 15 amino acids. CDR3 residues: CASSGAGGAGYGYTF. Written as DNA, the CDR3 is TGCGCCAGCAGTGGAGCGGGGGGCGCGGGCTATGGCTACACCTTC.

This chain joins TRBV6-1 and TRBJ1-2, with D possibly being TRBD1 (6 bases). This CDR3 region has 15 residues. With 6 bases removed from V and 14 bases from J, the gap between germline ends came to 28 bases. Germline assignment: CDR1 MNHNS and CDR2 SASEGT. CDR3 coding DNA: TGTGCCAGCAGCGACACTCCCATCGGACAGCCAAACTTTACCTTC. This codes for CASSDTPIGQPNFTF.

Ten or more counts support this clone. CDR3 in DNA: TGTGCCAGCAGCAAGGACTTACCGACCGGGGAGCTGTTTTTT. Amino acid sequence: CASSKDLPTGELFF. The chain links TRBV9 to TRBJ2-2, with D possibly TRBD2 on 5 matching bases. This CDR3 comprises 14 residues. V lost 4 bases, J lost 5 bases, and 12 bases lay in between. Germline V gene data show CDR1 as SGDLS and CDR2 as YYNGEE.

This clone has a count of ten or more. The V gene is TRBV5-1, the J gene TRBJ1-2; unclear D gene. Germline V gene sequence: CDR1 SGHRS, CDR2 YFSETQ. V was shortened by 0 bases and J by 8 bases, with 14 bases between the two germline ends. This CDR3 has 14 amino acids. The DNA of the CDR3 is TGCGCCAGCAGCTTGGGTGATCTTTTCGACGGCTACACCTTC. Translated: CASSLGDLFDGYTF. Complete variable domain (other parts from reference TRBV5-1 and TRBJ1-2): KAGVTQTPRYLIKTRGQQVTLSCSPISGHRSVSWYQQTPGQGLQFLFEYFSETQRNKGNFPGRFSGRQFSNSRSEMNVSTLELGDSALYLCASSLGDLFDGYTFGSGTRLTVV.

The sample holds one count of this clone. Other DNA sequences of this sample code for an identical CDR3. CDR3 residues: CASSEGTSGSDEQFF. CDR3 DNA: TGTGCCAGCAGTGAGGGGACTAGCGGGAGCGATGAGCAGTTCTTC. The V gene is TRBV6-1, the J gene TRBJ2-1; 14 bases align to TRBD2. J was trimmed by 8 bases and V by 3 bases; bases with no gene match: 3. Germline-derived CDR1 and CDR2 are MNHNS and SASEGT. The CDR3 runs to 15 residues.

Only a few counts were recorded for this clone. This chain uses TRBV18 with TRBJ1-2, with D unresolved. The CDR3 contains 14 residues. The germline V gene has CDR1 KGHSH and CDR2 LQKENI. V shed 3 bases and J shed 6 bases, with 14 bases lying between them. CDR3 nucleotides: TGTGCCAGCTCACCTGGGATTTTCGTAGATGGCTACACCTTC. Protein sequence: CASSPGIFVDGYTF. Based on the CDR3 plus reference TRBV18 and TRBJ1-2, the full variable domain is NAGVMQNPRHLVRRRGQEARLRCSPMKGHSHVYWYRQLPEEGLKFMVYLQKENIIDESGMPKERFSAEFPKEGPSILRIQQVVRGDSAAYFCASSPGIFVDGYTFGSGTRLTVV.

The chain uses TRBV2 and TRBJ2-5; 8 bases line up with TRBD1. This CDR3 has 14 residues. The ends lost 0 bases at V and 6 bases at J; junction bases unmatched: 3. The germline CDR1 and CDR2 sequences are SNHLY and FYNNEI. The CDR3 protein is CASSEAGQGKTQYF. The CDR3 bases are TGTGCCAGCAGTGAAGCAGGACAGGGAAAGACCCAGTACTTC.

J is TRBJ2-7 and V is TRBV28; TRBD1 or TRBD2 may be the D gene (7 bases each). The CDR3 totals 16 residues. Germline values: CDR1 MDHEN, CDR2 SYDVKM. V was shortened by 2 bases and J by 4 bases, with 18 bases between the two germline ends. CDR3 loop: CASSLMWEGARYEQYF. The CDR3 nucleotides are TGTGCCAGCAGTTTAATGTGGGAGGGGGCGCGATACGAGCAGTACTTC.